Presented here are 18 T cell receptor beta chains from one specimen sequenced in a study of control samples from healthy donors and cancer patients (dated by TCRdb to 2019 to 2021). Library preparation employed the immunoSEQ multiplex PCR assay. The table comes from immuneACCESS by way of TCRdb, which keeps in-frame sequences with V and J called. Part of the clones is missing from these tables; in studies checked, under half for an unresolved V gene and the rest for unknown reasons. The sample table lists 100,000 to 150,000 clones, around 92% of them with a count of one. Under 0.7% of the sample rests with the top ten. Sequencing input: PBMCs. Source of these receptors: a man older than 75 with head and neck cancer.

CDR3 DNA: TGTGCCATCAGTGAAACTTCCCTGAGCTCCTACAATGAGCAGTTCTTC. This codes for CAISETSLSSYNEQFF. V and J are TRBV10-3 and TRBJ2-1, with D unclear. The CDR3 is 16 residues long. The V gene's germline CDR1 is ENHRY and CDR2 SYGVKD. V dropped 3 bases and J dropped 0 bases, with 12 bases sitting between them.

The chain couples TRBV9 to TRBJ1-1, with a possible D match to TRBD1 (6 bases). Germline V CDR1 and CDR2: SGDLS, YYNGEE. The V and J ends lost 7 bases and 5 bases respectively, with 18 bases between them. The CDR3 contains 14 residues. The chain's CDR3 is CASSPRRGATEAFF. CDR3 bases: TGTGCCAGCTCCCCCCGGAGGGGGGCTACTGAAGCTTTCTTT.

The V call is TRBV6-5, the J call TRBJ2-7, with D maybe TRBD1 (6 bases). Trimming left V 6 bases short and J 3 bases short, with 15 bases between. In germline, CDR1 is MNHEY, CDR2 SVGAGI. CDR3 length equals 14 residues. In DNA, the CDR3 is TGTGCCAGCAGGGGAGCGACAGGAAACTACGAGCAGTACTTC. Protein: CASRGATGNYEQYF.

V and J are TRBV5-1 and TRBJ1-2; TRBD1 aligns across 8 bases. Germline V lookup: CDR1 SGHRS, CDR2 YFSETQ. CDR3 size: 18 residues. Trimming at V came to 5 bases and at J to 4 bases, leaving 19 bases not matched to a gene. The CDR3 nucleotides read TGCGCCAGCAGACAGAGCAGGGGGCGCACCCTCCCCGGCTATGGCTACACCTTC. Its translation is CASRQSRGRTLPGYGYTF.

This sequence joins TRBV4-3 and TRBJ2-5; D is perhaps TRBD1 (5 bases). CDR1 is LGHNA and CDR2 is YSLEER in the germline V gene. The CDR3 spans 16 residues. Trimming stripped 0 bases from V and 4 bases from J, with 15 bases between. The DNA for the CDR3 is TGCGCCAGCAGCCAAGATTACAGGCTAGTGGGAGAGACCCAGTACTTC. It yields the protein CASSQDYRLVGETQYF.

This CDR3 reads CASTVRTGSGYTF. The CDR3 DNA follows: TGTGCCAGTACCGTCCGCACAGGCAGTGGCTACACCTTC. The chain has TRBV19 and TRBJ1-2, with D possibly matching TRBD1 (5 bases). CDR3 length: 13 residues. Germline CDR1 reads LNHDA; CDR2 reads SQIVND (reference sequence). Trimming took off 7 bases at V and 7 bases at J, with 16 bases between the two ends.

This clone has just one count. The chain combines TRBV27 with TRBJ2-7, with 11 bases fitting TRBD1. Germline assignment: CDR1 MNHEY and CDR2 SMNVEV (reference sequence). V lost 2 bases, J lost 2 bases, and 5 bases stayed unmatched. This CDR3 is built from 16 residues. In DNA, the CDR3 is TGTGCCAGCAGTTTACTGGGACAGGGGGGGCCCTACGAGCAGTACTTC. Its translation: CASSLLGQGGPYEQYF.

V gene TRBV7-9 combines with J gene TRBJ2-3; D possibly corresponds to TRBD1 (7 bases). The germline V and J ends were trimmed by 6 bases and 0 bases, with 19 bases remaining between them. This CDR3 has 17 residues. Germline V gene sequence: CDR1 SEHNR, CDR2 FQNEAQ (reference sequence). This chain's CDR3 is CASSSAPGGTSTDTQYF. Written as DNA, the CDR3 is TGTGCCAGCAGTAGCGCACCAGGGGGGACGAGCACAGATACGCAGTATTTT.

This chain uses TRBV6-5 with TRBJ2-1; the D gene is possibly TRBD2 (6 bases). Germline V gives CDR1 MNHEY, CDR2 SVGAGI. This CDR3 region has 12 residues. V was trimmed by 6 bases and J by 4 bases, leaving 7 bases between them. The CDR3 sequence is CASSAGYNEQFF. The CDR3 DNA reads TGTGCCAGCAGCGCGGGGTACAATGAGCAGTTCTTC.

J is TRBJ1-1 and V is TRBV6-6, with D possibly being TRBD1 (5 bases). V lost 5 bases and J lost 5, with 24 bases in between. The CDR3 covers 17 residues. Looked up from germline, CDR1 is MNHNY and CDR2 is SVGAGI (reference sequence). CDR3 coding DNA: TGTGCCAGCAGTCGGTCGGGGCAGGGCGAGGCCAGGACTGAAGCTTTCTTT. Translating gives CASSRSGQGEARTEAFF.

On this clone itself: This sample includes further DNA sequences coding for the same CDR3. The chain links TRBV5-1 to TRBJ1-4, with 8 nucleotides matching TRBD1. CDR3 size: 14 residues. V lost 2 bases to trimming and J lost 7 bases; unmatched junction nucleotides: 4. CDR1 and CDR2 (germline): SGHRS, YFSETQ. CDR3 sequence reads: CASSFQGAGEKLFF. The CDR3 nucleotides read TGCGCCAGCAGCTTCCAGGGGGCGGGTGAAAAACTGTTTTTT.

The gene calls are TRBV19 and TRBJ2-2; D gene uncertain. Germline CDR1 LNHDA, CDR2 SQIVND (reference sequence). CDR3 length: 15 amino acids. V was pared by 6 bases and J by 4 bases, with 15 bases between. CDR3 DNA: TGTGCCAGTAGACCTGACAACAGCCCCACCGGGGAGCTGTTTTTT. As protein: CASRPDNSPTGELFF.

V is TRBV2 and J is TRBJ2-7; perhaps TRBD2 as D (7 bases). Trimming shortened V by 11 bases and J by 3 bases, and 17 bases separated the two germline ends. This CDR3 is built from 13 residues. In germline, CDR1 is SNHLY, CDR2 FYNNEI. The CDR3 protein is CASGGGGYYEQYF. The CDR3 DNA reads TGTGCCTCCGGAGGGGGGGGCTACTACGAGCAGTACTTC. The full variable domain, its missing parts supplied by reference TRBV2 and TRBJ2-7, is EPEVTQTPSHQVTQMGQEVILRCVPISNHLYFYWYRQILGQKVEFLVSFYNNEISEKSEIFDDQFSVERPDGSNFTLKIRSTKLEDSAMYFCASGGGGYYEQYFGPGTRLTVT.

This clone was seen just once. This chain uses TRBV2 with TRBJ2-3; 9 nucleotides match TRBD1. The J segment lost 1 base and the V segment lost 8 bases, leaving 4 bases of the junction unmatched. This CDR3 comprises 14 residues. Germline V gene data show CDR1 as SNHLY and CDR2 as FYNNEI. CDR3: CASFRDRGTDTQYF. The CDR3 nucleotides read TGTGCCAGCTTCCGGGACAGGGGCACAGATACGCAGTATTTT.

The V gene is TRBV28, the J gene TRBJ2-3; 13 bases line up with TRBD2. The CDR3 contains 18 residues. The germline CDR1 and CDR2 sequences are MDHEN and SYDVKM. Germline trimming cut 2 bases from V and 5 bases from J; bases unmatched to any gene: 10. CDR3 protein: CASSLPSGLAGIRDTQYF. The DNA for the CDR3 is TGTGCCAGCAGTTTACCGTCGGGACTAGCGGGAATTCGAGATACGCAGTATTTT.

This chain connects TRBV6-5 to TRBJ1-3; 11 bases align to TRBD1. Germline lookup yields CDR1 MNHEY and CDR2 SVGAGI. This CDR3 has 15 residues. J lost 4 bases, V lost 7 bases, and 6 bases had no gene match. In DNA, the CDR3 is TGTGCCAGCAAGCAGGACAGGGGGCAGGGAAACACCATATATTTT. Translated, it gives CASKQDRGQGNTIYF.

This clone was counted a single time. In DNA form, the CDR3 reads TGTGCCAGCGCGGGAGGGGGCTACAATGAGCAGTTCTTC. Translation: CASAGGGYNEQFF. V gene TRBV5-4 combines with J gene TRBJ2-1; 9 bases map to TRBD2. V shed 7 bases and J 3 bases; nucleotides not matched to a gene: 2. This CDR3 region has 13 residues. Germline V lookup: CDR1 SGHNT, CDR2 YYREEE (reference sequence). The entire variable domain, with the rest obtained from reference TRBV5-4 and TRBJ2-1, is as follows: ETGVTQSPTHLIKTRGQQVTLRCSSQSGHNTVSWYQQALGQGPQFIFQYYREEENGRGNFPPRFSGLQFPNYSSELNVNALELDDSALYLCASAGGGYNEQFFGPGTRLTVL.

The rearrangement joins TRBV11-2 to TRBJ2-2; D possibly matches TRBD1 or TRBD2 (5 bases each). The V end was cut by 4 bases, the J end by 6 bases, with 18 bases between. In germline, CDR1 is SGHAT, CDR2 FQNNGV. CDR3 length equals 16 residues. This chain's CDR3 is CASSSVKGRRAGELFF. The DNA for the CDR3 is TGTGCCAGCAGCTCCGTAAAGGGGAGAAGGGCCGGGGAGCTGTTTTTT.